The 17 T cell receptor beta chains listed next were all sequenced from one sample in a study of long-term antiretroviral therapy in people with HIV. Survey-level immunoSEQ v3.0 assays were run. Sequenced by immunoSEQ multiplex PCR; TCRdb stores in-frame clones only, minus some. The sample carries fewer than 8,000 clones, 73% recorded once. Material: unsorted PBMCs, obtained 0.2 years after starting antiretroviral therapy. All receptors derive from a man aged 40-55 years with HIV.

The CDR3: CASKGGERTDTQYF. CDR3 DNA: TGTGCCAGCAAAGGGGGAGAAAGGACAGATACGCAGTATTTT. The V and J genes are TRBV6-5 and TRBJ2-3; D might be TRBD1 (6 bases). Trimming shortened V by 7 bases and J by 3 bases, and 14 bases separated the two germline ends. CDR3 length: 14 amino acids. The germline V gene encodes CDR1 MNHEY and CDR2 SVGAGI.

V and J are TRBV5-6 and TRBJ1-1; maybe TRBD1 (6 bases). From germline, CDR1 is SGHDT and CDR2 YYEEEE. V gave up 4 bases and J gave up 8 bases, with 15 bases separating them. CDR3 length: 13 amino acids. In DNA, the CDR3 is TGTGCCAGCAGCCTATGGACAGCCGAAGAAGCTTTCTTT. The encoded protein is CASSLWTAEEAFF.

This chain connects TRBV9 to TRBJ1-4; unclear D gene. Germline V CDR1 and CDR2: SGDLS, YYNGEE. V lost 0 bases, J lost 1 base, and 13 bases lay in between. The CDR3 contains 17 residues. The CDR3 reads CASSVEPSLVTNEKLFF. In nucleotides, the CDR3 is TGTGCCAGCAGCGTAGAACCCAGCCTGGTAACTAATGAAAAACTGTTTTTT.

The chain combines TRBV5-4 with TRBJ2-5, with 14 bases that match TRBD2. The V gene's germline CDR1 is SGHNT and CDR2 YYREEE (reference sequence). The CDR3 is 15 residues long. Trimming removed 4 bases from V and 4 bases from J; junction bases left unmatched: 3. The CDR3 bases are TGTGCCAGCAGCCCCGGACTAGCGGGGGGAGAGACCCAGTACTTC. Protein product: CASSPGLAGGETQYF. The variable domain in full, with the rest retrieved from reference TRBV5-4 and TRBJ2-5, is ETGVTQSPTHLIKTRGQQVTLRCSSQSGHNTVSWYQQALGQGPQFIFQYYREEENGRGNFPPRFSGLQFPNYSSELNVNALELDDSALYLCASSPGLAGGETQYFGPGTRLLVL.

The rearrangement joins TRBV19 to TRBJ2-7; D remains ambiguous. Germline V CDR1 and CDR2: LNHDA, SQIVND (reference sequence). The CDR3 length is 14 residues. The germline V and J ends were trimmed by 6 bases and 3 bases, with 15 bases remaining between them. CDR3 sequence reads: CASSPFGASYEQYF. The DNA for the CDR3 is TGTGCCAGTAGCCCCTTCGGAGCTAGCTACGAGCAGTACTTC.

J is TRBJ1-2 and V is TRBV27; 7 bases are shared with TRBD1. Trimming at V came to 8 bases and at J to 4 bases, leaving 10 bases not matched to a gene. The germline gives CDR1 MNHEY, CDR2 SMNVEV (reference sequence). CDR3 length equals 14 residues. CDR3 sequence (DNA): TGTGCCAGCGCCCCAGGGGGACAGACCTATGGCTACACCTTC. Its protein is CASAPGGQTYGYTF.

J is TRBJ1-4 and V is TRBV2; possibly TRBD1 for D (6 bases). The germline CDR1 and CDR2 sequences are SNHLY and FYNNEI. The CDR3 covers 14 residues. The V end lost 6 bases, the J end lost 1 base, and 9 bases lay between the germline ends. For the CDR3, the DNA is TGTGCCAGCAGACAGGGTGGAACTAATGAAAAACTGTTTTTT. Protein: CASRQGGTNEKLFF.

The rearrangement joins TRBV9 to TRBJ2-7; 9 positions agree with TRBD1. Germline values: CDR1 SGDLS, CDR2 YYNGEE. V was clipped by 0 bases and J by 2 bases; unmatched bases: 3. CDR3 size: 15 residues. This CDR3 is CASSVGQGVAYEQYF. The CDR3 region has the DNA TGTGCCAGCAGCGTAGGACAGGGGGTGGCCTACGAGCAGTACTTC.

The rearrangement links TRBV5-6 to TRBJ2-7; D remains unclear. CDR1 and CDR2 (germline): SGHDT, YYEEEE. The CDR3 spans 12 residues. V lost 1 base and J lost 6, with 8 bases in between. The chain's CDR3 is CASSLRLTEQYF. In DNA, the CDR3 is TGTGCCAGCAGCTTGCGACTCACCGAGCAGTACTTC. The variable domain in full, completed from reference TRBV5-6 and TRBJ2-7, reads DAGVTQSPTHLIKTRGQQVTLRCSPKSGHDTVSWYQQALGQGPQFIFQYYEEEERQRGNFPDRFSGHQFPNYSSELNVNALLLGDSALYLCASSLRLTEQYFGPGTRLTVT.

As regards this clone: The sample contains more than one DNA sequence encoding this CDR3. This chain uses TRBV19 with TRBJ2-1; weak D call: TRBD1 (6 bases). From germline, CDR1 is LNHDA and CDR2 SQIVND (reference sequence). The V gene lost 1 base and the J gene lost 2 bases, with 9 bases spanning the gap. The CDR3 has 15 residues. CDR3 DNA sequence: TGTGCCAGTAGTATAGTCGCAGGGGCCTACAATGAGCAGTTCTTC. The encoded protein is CASSIVAGAYNEQFF.

The rearrangement links TRBV7-9 to TRBJ2-7, with D tentatively TRBD1 (6 bases). The ends were cut back, 4 bases at V and 0 bases at J, with 7 bases in the middle. CDR1 is SEHNR and CDR2 is FQNEAQ in the germline V gene (reference sequence). CDR3 size: 13 residues. The CDR3 protein is CASSSDSSYEQYF. The CDR3, as DNA: TGTGCCAGCAGCTCGGACAGCTCCTACGAGCAGTACTTC. Full variable domain (rest looked up from reference TRBV7-9 and TRBJ2-7): DTGVSQNPRHKITKRGQNVTFRCDPISEHNRLYWYRQTLGQGPEFLTYFQNEAQLEKSRLLSDRFSAERPKGSFSTLEIQRTEQGDSAMYLCASSSDSSYEQYFGPGTRLTVT.

This clone was counted only a few times. The CDR3 is CASSQTGPSYEQYF. DNA for the CDR3: TGTGCCAGCAGCCAGACAGGGCCGAGCTACGAGCAGTACTTC. V gene TRBV14 combines with J gene TRBJ2-7; 7 nucleotides align to TRBD1. Germline V gene data show CDR1 as SGHDN and CDR2 as FVKESK. The CDR3 runs to 14 residues. V shed 3 bases and J 3 bases; nucleotides not matched to a gene: 5.

This chain links TRBV19 with TRBJ2-7; D call uncertain. Germline CDR1 LNHDA, CDR2 SQIVND (reference sequence). Trimming took 4 bases from V and 0 from J, leaving 10 bases between them. The CDR3 is 14 amino acids. The CDR3 bases are TGTGCCAGTAGTAACGGGCAGAGCTCCTACGAGCAGTACTTC. As protein: CASSNGQSSYEQYF.

The CDR3 bases are TGTGCCAGTAGTCCTCTCGGAACAGATACGCAGTATTTT. Its protein product is CASSPLGTDTQYF. The chain couples TRBV19 to TRBJ2-3; D is unclear. Trimming shortened V by 5 bases and J by 3 bases, and 9 bases separated the two germline ends. This CDR3 contains 13 residues. In germline, CDR1 is LNHDA, CDR2 SQIVND (reference sequence).

The V and J genes are TRBV18 and TRBJ1-1, with 11 bases aligning to TRBD1. The CDR3 is made up of 14 amino acids. The V and J ends lost 5 bases and 3 bases, in that order; junction bases with no gene match: 2. The V gene's germline CDR1 is KGHSH and CDR2 LQKENI. CDR3 region: CASSSGQGDTEAFF. For the CDR3, the DNA is TGTGCCAGCTCATCGGGACAGGGGGACACTGAAGCTTTCTTT.

The gene calls are TRBV14 and TRBJ2-7; D not resolved. The CDR3 has 17 residues. With 0 bases removed from V and 6 bases from J, the gap between germline ends came to 21 bases. Looked up from germline, CDR1 is SGHDN and CDR2 is FVKESK. The CDR3 coding sequence is TGTGCCAGCAGCCAAGAAGGCTATGGGTACCGGGCCCGCGAGCAGTACTTC. Translation gives CASSQEGYGYRAREQYF.

This CDR3 reads CASSFWGQGVSPLHF. CDR3 nucleotides: TGTGCCAGCAGCTTCTGGGGACAGGGCGTTTCACCCCTCCACTTT. The chain uses TRBV5-6 and TRBJ1-6; 9 positions match TRBD1. Germline CDR1 and CDR2: SGHDT and YYEEEE. With 2 bases clipped from V and 9 bases from J, the junction kept 6 bases outside the gene matches. This CDR3 spans 15 amino acids.